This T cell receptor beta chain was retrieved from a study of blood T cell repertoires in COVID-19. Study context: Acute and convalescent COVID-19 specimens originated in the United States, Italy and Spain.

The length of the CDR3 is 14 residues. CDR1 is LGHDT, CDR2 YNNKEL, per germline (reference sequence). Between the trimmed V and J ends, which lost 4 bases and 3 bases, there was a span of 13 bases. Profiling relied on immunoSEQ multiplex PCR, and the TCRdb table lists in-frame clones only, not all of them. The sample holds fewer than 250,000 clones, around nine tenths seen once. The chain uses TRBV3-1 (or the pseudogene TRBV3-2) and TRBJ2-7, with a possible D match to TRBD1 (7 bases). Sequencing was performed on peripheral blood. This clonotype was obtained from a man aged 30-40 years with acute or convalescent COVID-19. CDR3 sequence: CASSRGDSYYEQYF. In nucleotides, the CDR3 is TGTGCCAGCAGCCGGGGGGACAGTTACTACGAGCAGTACTTC.